The rows below give T cell receptor beta chains drawn from one sample of a study of blood T cell repertoires in COVID-19. The method was immunoSEQ multiplex PCR; TCRdb's version includes in-frame clones alone and lacks a portion of them. The sample has under 450,000 clones; approximately 93% are singletons. Sequenced material: PBMCs or T cells enriched from blood (not recorded which). These TCRs come from a woman aged 40 to 49 who had been exposed to COVID-19. Each CDR3 is given with its conserved first and last residue. A D gene is named only where the DNA matches it firmly. Size values are once, few and many counts, or a class for expanded clones, and some rows have none.

TRBV15	-	TRBJ2-3	-	TGTGCCACCAGCAGAGATCGACAGAATCCCGGGGATACGCAGTATTTT	CATSRDRQNPGDTQYF
TRBV18	-	TRBJ1-5	-	TGTGCCAGCTCACCACCGTGGGGGGAGGGACACGGTCAGCCCCAGCATTTT	CASSPPWGEGHGQPQHF
TRBV30	TRBD2	TRBJ2-5	-	TGTGCCTGCTCGGGGGGGCGTGCGGAGACCCAGTACTTC	CACSGGRAETQYF
TRBV19	TRBD1	TRBJ1-2	-	TGTGCCAGTAGTGACAGGGTTAACTATGGCTACACCTTC	CASSDRVNYGYTF
TRBV7-3	-	TRBJ2-5	once	TGTGCCAGCAGCTTGCCTTGCGAGATAGAGACCCAGTACTTC	CASSLPCEIETQYF
TRBV19	-	TRBJ2-1	-	TGTGCCAGTAGTATAGATATCGGGAGTCTATCTCGCAATGAGCAGTTCTTC	CASSIDIGSLSRNEQFF
TRBV6-5	-	TRBJ1-3	-	TGTGCCAGCAGAATAGGGACACTCTCTGGAAACACCATATATTTT	CASRIGTLSGNTIYF
TRBV19	-	TRBJ2-7	-	TGTGCCAGTAGTCCCCGGGGAGCCTACGAGCAGTACTTC	CASSPRGAYEQYF
TRBV27	TRBD1	TRBJ1-5	once	TGTGCCAGCAGTTTATCTTTCAGGGGGAACAATCAGCCCCAGCATTTT	CASSLSFRGNNQPQHF
TRBV6-6	TRBD1	TRBJ1-3	-	TGTGCCAGCAGCCGACCGGGACAGGGGGGTCCTACCTCTGGAAACACCATATATTTT	CASSRPGQGGPTSGNTIYF
TRBV27	TRBD1	TRBJ2-5	-	TGTGCCAGCCGCGGGGGACAGGGGGCTCGGGAGACCCAGTACTTC	CASRGGQGARETQYF
TRBV25-1	TRBD1	TRBJ1-2	-	TGTGCCAGCAGCCCGAGGGGTAGGGGGCTTGGCTATGGCTACACCTTC	CASSPRGRGLGYGYTF
TRBV5-4	-	TRBJ2-1	-	TGTGCCAGCAGCCGGGCAGGGTCTCCCAATGAGCAGTTCTTC	CASSRAGSPNEQFF
TRBV11-2	TRBD1	TRBJ2-5	-	TGTGCCAGCAGCTTAGGGGACAGGGACCAAGAGACCCAGTACTTC	CASSLGDRDQETQYF
TRBV29-1	-	TRBJ2-6	-	TGCAGCGGTCGGGACTCTGGGGCCAACGTCCTGACTTTC	CSGRDSGANVLTF
TRBV7-9	TRBD2	TRBJ2-7	once	TGTGCCAGCAGTTACGAGATAGGCGGGAGATCCTACGAGCAGTACTTC	CASSYEIGGRSYEQYF
TRBV21-1	-	TRBJ1-2	-	TGTGCCGGGGACAGGGGGCATTGGAATTGTGGCTACACCTTC	CAGDRGHWNCGYTF
TRBV10-2	-	TRBJ1-4	-	TGCGCCAGCAGTGAGTCTATGCTGAGTGAAAAACTGTTTTTT	CASSESMLSEKLFF
TRBV7-9	TRBD1	TRBJ2-7	-	TGTGCCAGCAGCTTTGACAGGGGGAGCTCCTACGAGCAGTACTTC	CASSFDRGSSYEQYF
TRBV6-5	-	TRBJ1-5	few	TGTGCCAGCAGAAGAGCGAGCTGGGATCAGCCCCAGCATTTT	CASRRASWDQPQHF
TRBV3-1/TRBV3-2	TRBD1	TRBJ1-1	-	TGTGCCAGCAGCCCTTCGGACAGGCTGAACACTGAAGCTTTCTTT	CASSPSDRLNTEAFF
TRBV10-3	-	TRBJ2-7	-	TGTGCCATCAGTGAGTCTGGTCGGGGGTACGAGCAGTACTTC	CAISESGRGYEQYF
TRBV18	-	TRBJ2-1	-	TGTGCCAGCTCAACTCAGGGGGCGGGAGTCTACAATGAGCAGTTCTTC	CASSTQGAGVYNEQFF
TRBV9	TRBD2	TRBJ2-1	-	TGTGCCAGCAGCGTAGCTCTTCTAGCGGGGGGACACAATGAGCAGTTCTTC	CASSVALLAGGHNEQFF
TRBV7-8	-	TRBJ2-1	once	TGTGCCAGCAGCTTAGTAGGACGGGGAAGCAGCTCCTACAATGAGCAGTTCTTC	CASSLVGRGSSSYNEQFF
TRBV3-1/TRBV3-2	TRBD1	TRBJ1-6	few	TGTGCCAGCAGCCAAGGGGACAGGAGCCAGAGCTCCTATAATTCACCCCTCCACTTT	CASSQGDRSQSSYNSPLHF
TRBV20-1	-	TRBJ1-1	-	TGCAGTGCTAGTCGACAGCTGATGAACACTGAAGCTTTCTTT	CSASRQLMNTEAFF
TRBV5-4	TRBD1	TRBJ1-1	-	TGTGCCAGCAGCCCCAAGACAGGGTCAAGGACTGAAGCTTTCTTT	CASSPKTGSRTEAFF
TRBV11-3	TRBD2	TRBJ2-4	-	TGTGCCAGCAGCTTAGAAAGGGCTAGCGGGAGGTACGGCAAAAACATTCAGTACTTC	CASSLERASGRYGKNIQYF
TRBV7-9	-	TRBJ1-4	once	TGTGCCAGCAGCCGGACATCAGTTGAAAAACTGTTTTTT	CASSRTSVEKLFF
TRBV5-6	-	TRBJ1-2	-	TGTGCCAGCAGCGCCGGAGGGACCTATGGCTACACCTTC	CASSAGGTYGYTF
TRBV12-5	-	TRBJ1-1	-	TGTGCTAGTGGGAGGAGGGGAGGTGACACTGAAGCTTTCTTT	CASGRRGGDTEAFF
TRBV5-4	-	TRBJ1-6	-	TGTGCCAGCAGTCGTTACAGTGACTATAATTCACCCCTCCACTTT	CASSRYSDYNSPLHF
TRBV5-1	-	TRBJ1-4	-	TGCGCCAGCAGCTTGGTGGGGGCTGGTGAAAAACTGTTTTTT	CASSLVGAGEKLFF